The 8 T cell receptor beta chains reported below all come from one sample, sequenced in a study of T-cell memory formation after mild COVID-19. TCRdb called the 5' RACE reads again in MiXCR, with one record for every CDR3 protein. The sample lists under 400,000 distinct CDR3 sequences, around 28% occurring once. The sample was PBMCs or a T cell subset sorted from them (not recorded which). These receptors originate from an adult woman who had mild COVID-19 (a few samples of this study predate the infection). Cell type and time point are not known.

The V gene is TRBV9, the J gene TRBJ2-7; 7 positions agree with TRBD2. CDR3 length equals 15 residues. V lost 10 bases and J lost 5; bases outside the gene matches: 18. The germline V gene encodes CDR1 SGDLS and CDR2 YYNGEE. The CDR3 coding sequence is TGTGCCTCCTCTCCGGGTGGCGGAGCGGGAAACGAGCAGTACTTC. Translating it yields CASSPGGGAGNEQYF.

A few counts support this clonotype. CDR3 nucleotides: TGTGCCAGCAGTTTGACCCCCGGAGGGAATGAGCAGTTCTTC. It is translated as CASSLTPGGNEQFF. J is TRBJ2-1 and V is TRBV12-3 or TRBV12-4, with TRBD2 as a possible D gene (6 bases). This CDR3 is built from 14 residues. Trimming pared 3 bases from V and 7 bases from J, leaving 13 bases between.

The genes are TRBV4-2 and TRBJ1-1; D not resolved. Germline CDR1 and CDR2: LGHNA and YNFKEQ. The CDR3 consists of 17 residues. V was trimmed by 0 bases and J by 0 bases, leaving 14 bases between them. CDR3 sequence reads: CASSQDRFIRMNTEAFF. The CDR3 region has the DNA TGTGCCAGCAGCCAAGATCGTTTCATCCGCATGAACACTGAAGCTTTCTTT.

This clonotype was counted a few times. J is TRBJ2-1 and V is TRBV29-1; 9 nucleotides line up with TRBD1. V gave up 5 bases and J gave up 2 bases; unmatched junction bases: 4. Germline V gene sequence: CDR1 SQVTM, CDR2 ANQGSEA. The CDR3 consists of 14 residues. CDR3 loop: CSVTDRGTYNEQFF. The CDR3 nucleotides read TGCAGCGTTACGGACAGGGGAACCTACAATGAGCAGTTCTTC.

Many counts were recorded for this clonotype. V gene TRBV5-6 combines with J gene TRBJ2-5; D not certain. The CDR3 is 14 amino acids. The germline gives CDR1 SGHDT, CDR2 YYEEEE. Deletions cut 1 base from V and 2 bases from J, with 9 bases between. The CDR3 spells CASSLRALQETQYF. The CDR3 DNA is TGTGCCAGCAGCTTGAGGGCACTACAAGAGACCCAGTACTTC. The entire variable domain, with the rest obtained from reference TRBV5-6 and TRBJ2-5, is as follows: DAGVTQSPTHLIKTRGQQVTLRCSPKSGHDTVSWYQQALGQGPQFIFQYYEEEERQRGNFPDRFSGHQFPNYSSELNVNALLLGDSALYLCASSLRALQETQYFGPGTRLLVL.

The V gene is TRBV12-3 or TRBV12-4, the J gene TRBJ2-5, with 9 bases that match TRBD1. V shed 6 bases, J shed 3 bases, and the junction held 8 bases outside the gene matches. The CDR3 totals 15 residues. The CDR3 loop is CASSRTGGVKETQYF. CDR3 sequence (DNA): TGTGCCAGCAGCCGCACAGGGGGCGTGAAAGAGACCCAGTACTTC.

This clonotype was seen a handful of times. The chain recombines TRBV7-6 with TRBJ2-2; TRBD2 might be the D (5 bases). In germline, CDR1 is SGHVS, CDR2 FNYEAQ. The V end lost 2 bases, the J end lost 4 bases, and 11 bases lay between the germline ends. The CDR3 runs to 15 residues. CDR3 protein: CASSLSGERTGELFF. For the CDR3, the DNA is TGTGCCAGCAGCTTAAGTGGGGAGCGCACCGGGGAGCTGTTTTTT.

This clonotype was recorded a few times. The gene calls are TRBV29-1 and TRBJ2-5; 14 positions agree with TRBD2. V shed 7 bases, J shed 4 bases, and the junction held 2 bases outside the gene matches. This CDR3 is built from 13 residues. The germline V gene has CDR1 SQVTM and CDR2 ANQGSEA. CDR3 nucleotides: TGCAGCGCCGGGACTAGCGGGAGAGAGACCCAGTACTTC. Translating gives CSAGTSGRETQYF.